The T cell receptor (beta chain) described here comes from a study of blood T cells in healthy people across ages. PCR was performed a second time for roughly 6 to 12 cycles using a sample-barcoded 5' primer and a J-beta primer mix. Each CDR3 protein is one row after TCRdb ran MiXCR on the 5' RACE reads. In the table there are 1.5 million to 1.9 million distinct CDR3 sequences, about 45% of which are singletons. Turning to this clonotype: What it binds is not known.

Study observations and caveats: A roughly linear fall in TCR beta diversity per million T cells was seen with increasing age.

The CDR3 contains 13 residues. PBMCs numbering at least 6 million were isolated per sample. The sequenced sample consisted of blood. This sequence was found in a woman between 18 and 29 years old in good health. This chain connects TRBV12-3 or TRBV12-4 to TRBJ2-1; D is ambiguous. Matching the DNA end better, TRBJ2-7 makes the J call doubtful. The CDR3 spells CASSWRSYNEQYF. The CDR3 region has the DNA TGTGCCAGCAGTTGGCGCTCCTACAATGAGCAGTACTTC.